This T cell receptor beta chain was identified in a study of shared clonotypes between healthy human individuals. Sequencing was performed with immunoSEQ multiplex PCR; in TCRdb, only in-frame clones are kept and a portion is missing. In the table there are about 990,000 clones, approximately 80% of which are singletons. The source material was memory CD4+ T cells from PBMCs. Subset reported: CD45RA-negative fraction. The clonotype was recovered from a man aged 18 to 30 in good health. Some clones in this sample may be carry-over from other donors' samples.

CDR3 sequence: CASSQGQASGELFF. The CDR3, as DNA: TGCGCCAGCAGCCAGGGACAGGCGAGCGGGGAGCTGTTTTTT. The genes are TRBV4-3 and TRBJ2-2, with 8 bases lining up with TRBD1. Looked up from germline, CDR1 is LGHNA and CDR2 is YSLEER. This CDR3 is built from 14 residues. V shed 3 bases, J shed 7 bases, and the junction held 4 bases outside the gene matches.